Reported below is one T cell receptor (beta chain). Its antigen remains unidentified. Qualities for individual bases were not recorded, and no much larger clone is one base off. Libraries were made using the immunoSEQ multiplex PCR assay. The multiplex PCR relied on a mix of 60 forward primers for TCR Vbeta segments and 13 reverse primers for TCR Jbeta segments. The CDR3 region of rearranged TCR beta genes was amplified from genomic DNA with a multiplex PCR assay. Amplified TCR beta libraries were sequenced as 87-base-pair reads on the Illumina HiSeq System. As for the authors' bioinformatics: A later analysis tallied around 80 million unique TCR beta chains across the 700 or so repertoires, and approximately 9.9 million of those chains were shared by two or more donors. Raw reads were error-corrected and collapsed into unique sequences by a nearest-neighbor algorithm in which closely related sequences were merged to remove PCR and sequencing errors. V, D and J gene segments were assigned by aligning CDR3 sequences to IMGT reference sequences. For a sequence to be retained, a match of at least six nucleotides was required to both a V gene segment and a J gene segment. Rearrangements were classified as productive when the CDR3 lacked stop codons and remained in frame with V and J, and all other rearrangements were classified as non-productive. Following IMGT convention, CDR3 was defined as the stretch from the second conserved V-encoded cysteine to the conserved J-encoded phenylalanine. In an earlier analysis of more than 550 of the donors, sequences lacking an unambiguous match to a single V gene segment were excluded. In an earlier analysis of roughly 500 of the donors, V segments were called functional above 56.7% productive rearrangements and were called segregating when the between-donor standard deviation exceeded 5%. To diagnose cytomegalovirus status from the catalog of TCR beta chain sequences, a statistical classification framework was built. In a later analysis, TCR nucleotide sequences were compared against IMGT/GENE-DB human TR gene sequences so that V and J genes could be assigned. Using the TCRdist pipeline, a later analysis assigned CDR3 sequences along with most-parsimonious VDJ recombination scenarios. A later analysis defined each TCR beta chain by its CDR3 amino acid sequence plus V-gene family, and excluded reads lacking a unique V-gene family. To address suspected cross-contamination and a sequencing artifact, a later analysis removed a few hundred highly shared, low-generation-probability nucleotide sequences. In a later analysis, a clonal expansion index was calculated for each public chain from normalized within-repertoire ranks of inferred template counts. Generation probabilities in a later analysis came from a VDJ recombination model fitted to out-of-frame rearrangements, and those results were checked against IGoR. A later analysis scored TCR-TCR, TCR-HLA and TCR-CMV co-occurrence with hypergeometric tests, applying a repertoire-size bias correction to TCR pairs. To estimate false discovery rates, a later analysis permuted the HLA or CMV assignments 20 times. In a later analysis, co-occurring TCRs were grouped with DBSCAN, and TCRdist sequence similarity was added when clustering was performed within HLA-allele-positive subsets. Co-occurrence clustering excluded repertoires with fewer than 30,000 or more than 120,000 public chains, plus five with anomalous nucleotide sharing. The table comes from immuneACCESS by way of TCRdb, which keeps in-frame sequences with V and J called. Part of the clones is missing from these tables; in studies checked, under half for an unresolved V gene and the rest for unknown reasons. V and J calls and clone size are given by that table; D and trimming were obtained from the DNA. A total of roughly 120,000 clones appear in this sample, over 75% of them only once. The top ten constitute around 13% of the sample.

The cohort was made up of approximately 700 healthy bone marrow donors. All cohort members were sampled while nominally healthy, although unrecorded immune exposures were likely present. The donor was CMV seropositive and belonged to the group of 250 to 300 seropositive cohort members. A peripheral blood sample was collected from each donor, and TCR beta sequencing was performed on peripheral blood mononuclear cells. The Qiagen DNeasy Blood Extraction Kit was used to extract genomic DNA from the blood cell samples. CDR1 and CDR2, per the germline V gene, are SGHTA and FQGTGA. Taken from cysteine to phenylalanine, the CDR3 has 15 residues. Only the CDR3 part of the read is kept: 45 bases, read in frame from the first base. Trimming removed 3 bases from V and 0 bases from J, leaving 11 bases between the germline ends. This entry belongs to a study of cytomegalovirus exposure and HLA in healthy donors (dated by TCRdb to 2016 to 2017). As for the study more broadly: According to an earlier analysis of 550 to 700 of the donors, 200 million or so T cells yielded some 120 million unique TCR beta sequences and less than 300 Gb of sequence data. Roughly 300 gigabases of sequencing data and approximately 85 million unique TCR sequences were included in an early release covering several hundred HLA-typed donors. The genetic ancestry cluster associated with self-reported Caucasian donors included 70% to 85% of the roughly 400 genotyped donors. The study aimed to test whether signatures of past pathogen exposure could be identified by cataloging public T cell receptors. The study profiled the T cell repertoires of 550 to 700 subjects by immunosequencing and related them to cytomegalovirus serostatus. Along with the roughly 700-subject first cohort, a separate validation cohort of more than 90 different subjects was used. To predict cytomegalovirus infection status, the study brought together high-throughput TCR immunosequencing, statistical association of individual TCRs with disease status, and machine learning. A later analysis re-analyzed previously published TCR beta repertoires from roughly 600 donors and added high-resolution HLA genotyping to study TCR occurrence patterns. Rather than using new phenotypic data, the later analysis identified candidate immune exposures from TCR beta sequences and from how often those sequences occurred across donors. To decide whether each TCR beta V gene segment behaved as functional or pseudogenic, an earlier analysis of approximately 590 of the donors relied on high-throughput TCR beta sequencing. Alongside the repertoire data, information on donor age, sex, ethnicity and CMV serostatus was compiled. A later genetic analysis took genome-wide SNP genotypes for about 65% of the roughly 670 donors and used that subset as a discovery cohort. All discovery cohort repertoires had been generated using a single sequencing platform. HLA typing covered class I and class II loci at four-digit resolution. Typing coverage differed by locus: A, B, C, DRB1 and DQB1 were typed in about 620-630 donors, DQA1 in about 560, DPA1 in 600 to 610, and DPB1 in about 450. Roughly five DR-DQ haplotypes were handled as single units for association and clustering, since linkage in the cohort was strong. Among approximately 370 genotyped donors of the cohort, an average of around 250,000 unique TCR beta nucleotide sequences was sequenced per donor, of which 15% to 20% were non-productive.

What the research found in general, with its limitations: In vitro tests confirmed that a few of the cytomegalovirus-associated TCR beta chains recognize cytomegalovirus antigens. Specific HLA alleles were associated with roughly 17,000 TCR beta sequences at a false discovery rate of 0.05 in a later analysis. A later analysis found that HLA-associated TCR beta chains were more clonally expanded and had lower generation probabilities than equally common non-associated chains. An association between a missense DCLRE1C variant and V-gene and J-gene trimming of TCR beta chains was found in a later genetic analysis and replicated in an independent cohort. Seventeen rarely observed V segments, including chromosome 9 orphons, were excluded from the earlier analysis of almost 600 of the donors because counts were too low. The study listed approximately 160 TCR beta chains as associated with cytomegalovirus. It was suggested by the authors that the approach could potentially be generalized to other disease states and immunological phenotypes. In a later analysis, several top co-occurrence clusters were reported to appear linked to parvovirus B19, influenza, CMV and Epstein-Barr virus. Across donors, most TCR sequences were observed very rarely, whereas some public TCRs were present in many individuals. In a later genetic analysis, fewer N-insertions in productive TCRs were reported among donors in an Asian-associated ancestry cluster than the roughly 700-donor mean. A later analysis found that TCR association rates varied across HLA loci, with DRB1 alleles showing the most associated TCRs and HLA-C alleles the fewest. A cluster of highly shared sequence variants was judged likely to represent a technical artifact of the sequencing pipeline. Correlated functional status among segregating V segments might be attributable to linkage disequilibrium, but an unknown experimental factor could not be ruled out. In a later analysis, most CMV-associated TCR beta chains were found to appear HLA-restricted, with HLA associations seemingly driven largely by CMV exposure. The cohort was sequenced for TCR beta chains only, and without alpha or paired-chain data the features that could be detected were limited. An earlier analysis of some 590 of the donors showed that most TCR beta V segments appeared in productive rearrangements either about 87% or about 30% of the time, which broadly matched IMGT annotations. Strong co-occurrence of HLA alleles, especially DR and DQ, made assigning TCR associations to individual alleles difficult. HLA typing was unavailable for some donors at each locus, so association tests used only the typed subset. The presence/absence analyses assumed that sequencing depth was roughly uniform across donors, and that assumption may not be true. In both the original and validation cohorts, the classifier was reported to diagnose cytomegalovirus status with high specificity and sensitivity. Because the 87-base-pair reads could not distinguish some IMGT-functional V segments, including TRBV6-2 and TRBV6-3, those segments were excluded. For the cohort, immune exposure information was limited to CMV serostatus. A further reported finding was that TCR beta sequences accurately predicted the HLA-A and HLA-B alleles for most subjects in the first cohort.

The chain employs TRBV7-3 and TRBJ2-5; TRBD2 might be the D gene, on 6 matching bases. Sequenced input: PBMCs. The clonotype was recovered from a woman in her thirties or forties in good health and CMV-seropositive. The sequenced DNA: TGTGCCAGCAGCTTTGGGCGGGGCGACCAAGAGACCCAGTACTTC. Its translation reads: CASSFGRGDQETQYF. The CDR3 plus the reference TRBV7-3 and TRBJ2-5 genes for the other parts give the full variable domain: GAGVSQTPSNKVTEKGKYVELRCDPISGHTALYWYRQSLGQGPEFLIYFQGTGAADDSGLPNDRFFAVRPEGSVSTLKIQRTERGDSAVYLCASSFGRGDQETQYFGPGTRLLVL.